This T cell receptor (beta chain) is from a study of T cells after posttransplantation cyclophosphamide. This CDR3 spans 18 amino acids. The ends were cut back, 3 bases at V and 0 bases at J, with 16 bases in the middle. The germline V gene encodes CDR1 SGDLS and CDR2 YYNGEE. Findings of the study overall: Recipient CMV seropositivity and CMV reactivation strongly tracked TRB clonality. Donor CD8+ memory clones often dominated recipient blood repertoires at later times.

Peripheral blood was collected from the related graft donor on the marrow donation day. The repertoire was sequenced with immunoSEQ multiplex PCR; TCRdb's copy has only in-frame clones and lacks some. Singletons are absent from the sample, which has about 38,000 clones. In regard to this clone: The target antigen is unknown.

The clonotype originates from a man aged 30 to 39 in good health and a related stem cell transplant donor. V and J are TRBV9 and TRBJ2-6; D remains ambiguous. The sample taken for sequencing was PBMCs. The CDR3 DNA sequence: TGTGCCAGCAGCGCTGAAGGCTCTCGCCTCTCTGGGGCCAACGTCCTGACTTTC. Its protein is CASSAEGSRLSGANVLTF.